A single sample is the source of the 15 T cell receptor beta chains below, sequenced in a study of blood T cell repertoires in COVID-19. Clones were read by immunoSEQ multiplex PCR, and TCRdb kept only the in-frame ones, dropping some. Counted here are 200,000 to 250,000 clones, 85% to 90% occurring once; the ten biggest clones make up about 1.6%. Sample: PBMCs or T cells enriched from blood (not recorded which). Source of these receptors: a man aged 40-55 years who had recovered from COVID-19.

The chain joins TRBV6-5 to TRBJ1-1; the D is unclear. V was clipped by 5 bases and J by 0 bases, with 10 bases between them. CDR3 size: 14 residues. CDR1 is MNHEY, CDR2 SVGAGI, per germline. DNA for the CDR3: TGTGCCAGCAGTCCTTCGGGGTTGAACACTGAAGCTTTCTTT. It encodes CASSPSGLNTEAFF.

The chain recombines TRBV30 with TRBJ1-3; D unclear. The CDR3 is 13 amino acids. Germline V CDR1 and CDR2: GTSNPN, SVGIG (reference sequence). The V gene lost 2 bases and the J gene lost 3 bases, with 8 bases spanning the gap. For the CDR3, the DNA is TGTGCCTGGAGTCCTACTGTTGGAAACACCATATATTTT. Translated, it gives CAWSPTVGNTIYF.

Only one count was recorded for this clone. The genes are TRBV12-3 or TRBV12-4 and TRBJ2-7, with TRBD1 matching 7 bases. The CDR3 sequence is 13 residues long. V lost 4 bases and J lost 2; bases outside the gene matches: 2. CDR3 region: CASSWQGAYEQYF. CDR3 nucleotides: TGTGCCAGCAGTTGGCAGGGGGCCTACGAGCAGTACTTC.

The chain carries TRBV5-1 and TRBJ2-3; 7 bases align to TRBD2. The germline V gene encodes CDR1 SGHRS and CDR2 YFSETQ. CDR3 length: 17 amino acids. V shed 0 bases, J shed 4 bases, and the junction held 11 bases outside the gene matches. As DNA, the CDR3 is TGCGCCAGCAGCTTGGAGTTCGCGGGGGAGCTGCCAGATACGCAGTATTTT. Its protein product is CASSLEFAGELPDTQYF.

CDR3 loop: CASSLSQARNTEAFF. In nucleotides, the CDR3 is TGTGCCAGCAGCCTCTCGCAGGCGAGGAACACTGAAGCTTTCTTT. The chain employs TRBV5-8 and TRBJ1-1; D unclear. The CDR3 has 15 residues. Germline CDR1 reads SGHTS; CDR2 reads YDEGEE. The ends were cut back, 4 bases at V and 1 base at J, with 14 bases in the middle.

The chain recombines TRBV6-5 with TRBJ2-2; D might be TRBD2 (5 bases). CDR3 length equals 12 residues. Germline V CDR1 and CDR2: MNHEY, SVGAGI. The V end lost 5 bases, the J end lost 6 bases, and 7 bases lay between the germline ends. CDR3 region: CASSPGSGELFF. The DNA for the CDR3 is TGTGCCAGCAGTCCGGGGTCCGGGGAGCTGTTTTTT.

The CDR3 is CASSLWGTSGRETQYF. The DNA of the CDR3 is TGTGCCAGCAGTCTCTGGGGTACTAGCGGGAGGGAGACCCAGTACTTC. This sequence joins TRBV25-1 and TRBJ2-5; TRBD2 agrees at 12 bases. Trimming took 5 bases from V and 5 from J; bases not matched to a gene: 9. The V gene's germline CDR1 is MGHDK and CDR2 SYGVNS. CDR3 length: 16 residues.

This sequence joins TRBV2 and TRBJ2-1, with 7 bases matching TRBD2. J was trimmed by 2 bases and V by 4 bases; bases with no gene match: 8. Looked up from germline, CDR1 is SNHLY and CDR2 is FYNNEI. CDR3 length: 16 amino acids. The chain's CDR3 is CASSVIPSGAYNEQFF. The CDR3 nucleotides are TGTGCCAGCAGTGTAATCCCCAGCGGGGCCTACAATGAGCAGTTCTTC.

The CDR3 sequence: CASSFAAEGGYTF. In DNA, the CDR3 is TGTGCCAGCAGTTTCGCGGCAGAAGGAGGCTACACCTTC. The V call is TRBV12-3 or TRBV12-4, the J call TRBJ1-2; D remains unclear. Trimming pared 3 bases from V and 8 bases from J, leaving 13 bases between. The CDR3 is 13 residues long.

The chain links TRBV21-1 to TRBJ2-3; the D call TRBD2 from the table was never checked on the DNA. TRBV21-1 constitutes a pseudogene. The CDR3 contains 14 residues. The CDR3 coding sequence is TGTGCCAGTCGGGGAGGACTTAGCACAGATACGCAGTATTTT. Protein sequence: CASRGGLSTDTQYF.

The genes are TRBV18 and TRBJ2-5; D is possibly TRBD1 (5 bases). Looked up from germline, CDR1 is KGHSH and CDR2 is LQKENI. The length of the CDR3 is 15 residues. The V end was cut by 3 bases, the J end by 4 bases, with 15 bases between. This CDR3 reads CASSPVQQRGETQYF. The CDR3 DNA reads TGTGCCAGCTCACCGGTGCAGCAAAGGGGAGAGACCCAGTACTTC.

V usage is TRBV28 and J usage is TRBJ2-7, with 10 bases identical to TRBD1. The CDR3 is made up of 14 amino acids. The germline V gene encodes CDR1 MDHEN and CDR2 SYDVKM. The trim removed 2 bases at V and 8 bases at J, leaving 6 bases unmatched. The CDR3, as DNA: TGTGCCAGCAGTTTACCGACAGGGGGCGTAAAGCAGTACTTC. This sequence encodes CASSLPTGGVKQYF.

The chain couples TRBV24-1 to TRBJ2-2, with 10 bases identical to TRBD2. Unmatched junction bases numbered 6, after V lost 3 bases and J lost 6 bases. The germline V gene encodes CDR1 KGHDR and CDR2 SFDVKD. The CDR3 is 16 amino acids. The CDR3 DNA reads TGTGCCACCAGTGATGAAGCGGGGGGGCCTCCCGGGGAGCTGTTTTTT. Translation: CATSDEAGGPPGELFF.

V usage is TRBV5-6 and J usage is TRBJ1-6, with D tentatively TRBD1 (5 bases). Trimming took off 4 bases at V and 10 bases at J, with 21 bases between the two ends. CDR1 and CDR2 from the germline V gene are SGHDT and YYEEEE. The CDR3 loop spans 16 amino acids. The DNA of the CDR3 is TGTGCCAGCAGCCTGGGGTCAGGGTCGAATCAATCACCCCTCCACTTT. It encodes CASSLGSGSNQSPLHF.

This rearrangement joins TRBV7-2 to TRBJ2-2; TRBD2 aligns across 10 bases. V dropped 5 bases and J dropped 6; count of bases not matched to a gene: 9. The CDR3 spans 16 residues. Germline assignment: CDR1 SGHTA and CDR2 FQGNSA. DNA for the CDR3: TGTGCCAGCAGCGCCACTAGCGGGGTCGAATCCGGGGAGCTGTTTTTT. This encodes CASSATSGVESGELFF.